Following are 7 T cell receptor beta chains from one sample sequenced in a study of T-cell memory formation after mild COVID-19. TCRdb fed the 5' RACE reads into MiXCR, producing one record per CDR3 protein. The sample includes fewer than 200,000 distinct CDR3 sequences, about a fifth seen only once; the top ten take roughly 23%. Sequencing was performed on PBMCs or a T cell subset sorted from them (not recorded which). These receptors all stem from an adult woman who had mild COVID-19 (a few samples of this study predate the infection). Cell type and time point are not known.

The chain's CDR3 is CASIGATYEQYF. CDR3 DNA sequence: TGTGCCAGCATTGGGGCCACCTACGAGCAGTACTTC. This chain links TRBV6-2 or TRBV6-3 with TRBJ2-7; a possible D gene is TRBD1 (5 bases). The germline gives CDR1 MNHEY, CDR2 SVGEGT. The CDR3 sequence is 12 residues long. Trimming took off 7 bases at V and 2 bases at J, with 9 bases between the two ends.

The V and J genes are TRBV9 and TRBJ1-1; D is unresolved. The germline CDR1 and CDR2 sequences are SGDLS and YYNGEE. CDR3 size: 15 residues. Trimming pared 1 base from V and 1 base from J, leaving 11 bases between. Here the CDR3 reads CASSVRTDRNTEAFF. In nucleotides, the CDR3 is TGTGCCAGCAGCGTAAGGACCGACCGGAACACTGAAGCTTTCTTT. The full variable domain, in which reference TRBV9 and TRBJ1-1 provide the parts outside the CDR3, is DSGVTQTPKHLITATGQRVTLRCSPRSGDLSVYWYQQSLDQGLQFLIQYYNGEERAKGNILERFSAQQFPDLHSELNLSSLELGDSALYFCASSVRTDRNTEAFFGQGTRLTVV.

The gene calls are TRBV12-3 or TRBV12-4 and TRBJ2-7; TRBD1 matches at 9 bases. Trimming at V came to 4 bases and at J to 5 bases, leaving 3 bases not matched to a gene. The CDR3 sequence is 13 residues long. The CDR3 protein is CASSWTGDHEQYF. The DNA of the CDR3 is TGTGCCAGCAGTTGGACAGGGGACCACGAGCAGTACTTC.

This clonotype was counted a few times. This sequence joins TRBV19 and TRBJ2-7; D is perhaps TRBD1 (6 bases). CDR3 size: 14 residues. V lost 8 bases and J 3 bases, leaving 17 bases between the germline ends. CDR1 is LNHDA, CDR2 SQIVND, per germline (reference sequence). The CDR3 bases are TGTGCCAGTGCCCCAGGGGTTTCAGGCTACGAGCAGTACTTC. Amino acids: CASAPGVSGYEQYF.

The gene calls are TRBV11-2 and TRBJ1-1; D gene unclear. Germline assignment: CDR1 SGHAT and CDR2 FQNNGV. The CDR3 consists of 11 residues. V lost 5 bases and J 11 bases, leaving 12 bases between the germline ends. CDR3 sequence: CASSTQTNAFF. As DNA, the CDR3 is TGTGCCAGCAGCACACAGACGAACGCTTTCTTT.

The V call is TRBV13, the J call TRBJ1-4; no clear D gene. The CDR3 is 14 amino acids. V dropped 5 bases and J dropped 8 bases, with 15 bases sitting between them. Germline values: CDR1 PRHDT, CDR2 FYEKMQ (reference sequence). The CDR3 spells CASSREGAEEKLFF. CDR3 in DNA: TGTGCCAGCAGCCGGGAGGGAGCAGAAGAAAAACTGTTTTTT.

This clonotype was counted a few times. V and J are TRBV11-1 and TRBJ2-1, with 7 bases that match TRBD1. Germline-derived CDR1 and CDR2 are SGHAT and FQDESV (reference sequence). Trimming cost V 1 base and J 7 bases; bases outside gene matches: 10. This CDR3 is built from 16 residues. The CDR3 DNA follows: TGTGCCAGCAGCTTAGTCGGACAGGAAATTTTTAATGAGCAGTTCTTC. This codes for CASSLVGQEIFNEQFF.